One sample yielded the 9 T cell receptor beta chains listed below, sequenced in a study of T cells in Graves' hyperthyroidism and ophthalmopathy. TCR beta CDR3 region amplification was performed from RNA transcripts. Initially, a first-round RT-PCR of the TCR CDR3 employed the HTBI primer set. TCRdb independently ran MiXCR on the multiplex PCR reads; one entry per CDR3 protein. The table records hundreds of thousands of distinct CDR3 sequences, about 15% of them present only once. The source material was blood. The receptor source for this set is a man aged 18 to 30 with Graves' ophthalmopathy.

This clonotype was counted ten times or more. The DNA for the CDR3 is TGCGCCAGCAGCTTGACAGGGGGATCCTCCTACGAGCAGTACTTC. It translates to CASSLTGGSSYEQYF. The chain combines TRBV5-1 with TRBJ2-7; 8 bases match TRBD1. CDR1 and CDR2 (germline): SGHRS, YFSETQ. There are 15 residues in the CDR3. Germline trimming cut 1 base from V and 0 bases from J; bases unmatched to any gene: 3.

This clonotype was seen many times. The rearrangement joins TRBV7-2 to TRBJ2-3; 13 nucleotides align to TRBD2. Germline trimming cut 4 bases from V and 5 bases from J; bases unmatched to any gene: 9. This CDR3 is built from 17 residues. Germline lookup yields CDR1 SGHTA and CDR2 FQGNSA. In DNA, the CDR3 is TGTGCCAGCAGCTCCATTACTAGCGGGAGGGCCGGAGATACGCAGTATTTT. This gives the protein CASSSITSGRAGDTQYF.

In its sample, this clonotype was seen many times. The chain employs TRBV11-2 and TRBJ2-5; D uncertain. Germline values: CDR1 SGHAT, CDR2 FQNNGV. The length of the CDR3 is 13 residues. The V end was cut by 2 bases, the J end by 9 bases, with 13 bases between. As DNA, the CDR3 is TGTGCCAGCAGCTTATTCCAGTCATCCTCCCAGTACTTC. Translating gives CASSLFQSSSQYF.

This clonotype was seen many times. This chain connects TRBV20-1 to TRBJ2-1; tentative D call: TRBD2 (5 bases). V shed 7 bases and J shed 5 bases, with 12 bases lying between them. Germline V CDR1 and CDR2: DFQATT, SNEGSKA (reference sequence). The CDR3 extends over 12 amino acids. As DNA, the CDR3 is TGCAGTGTGGGCGGGTCGGACAATGAGCAGTTCTTC. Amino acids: CSVGGSDNEQFF.

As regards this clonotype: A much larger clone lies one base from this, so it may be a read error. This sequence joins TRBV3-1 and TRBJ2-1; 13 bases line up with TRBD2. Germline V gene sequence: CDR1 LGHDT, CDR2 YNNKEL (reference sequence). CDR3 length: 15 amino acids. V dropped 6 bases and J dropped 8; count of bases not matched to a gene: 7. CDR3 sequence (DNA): TGTGCCAGCAGTGCCGGGACTAGCGGGGTCGATGAGCAGTTCTTC. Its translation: CASSAGTSGVDEQFF.

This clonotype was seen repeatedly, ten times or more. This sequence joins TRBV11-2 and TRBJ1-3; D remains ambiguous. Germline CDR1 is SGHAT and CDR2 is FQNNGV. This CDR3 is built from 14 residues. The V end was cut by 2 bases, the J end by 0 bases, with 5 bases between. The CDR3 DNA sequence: TGTGCCAGCAGCTTACTGTCCTCTGGAAACACCATATATTTT. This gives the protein CASSLLSSGNTIYF.

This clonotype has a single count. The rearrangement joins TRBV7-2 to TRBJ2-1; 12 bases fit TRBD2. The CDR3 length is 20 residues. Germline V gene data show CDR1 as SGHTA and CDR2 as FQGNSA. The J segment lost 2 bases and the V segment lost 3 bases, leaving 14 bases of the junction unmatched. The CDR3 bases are TGTGCCAGCAGCTTGTCGTTGCCTAGCGGGGGGGTAATACCCTACAATGAGCAGTTCTTC. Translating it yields CASSLSLPSGGVIPYNEQFF.

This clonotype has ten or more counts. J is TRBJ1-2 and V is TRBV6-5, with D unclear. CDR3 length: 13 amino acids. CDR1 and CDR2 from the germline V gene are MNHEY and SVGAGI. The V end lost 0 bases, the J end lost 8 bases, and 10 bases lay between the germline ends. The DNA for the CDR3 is TGTGCCAGCAGTTACTCTTGGGATCGGGGCTACACCTTC. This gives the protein CASSYSWDRGYTF.

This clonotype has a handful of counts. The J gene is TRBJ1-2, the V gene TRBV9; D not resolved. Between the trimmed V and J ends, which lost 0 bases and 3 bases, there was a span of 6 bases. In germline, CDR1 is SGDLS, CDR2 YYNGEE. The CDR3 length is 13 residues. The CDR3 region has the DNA TGTGCCAGCAGCGTAGAGGACGACTATGGCTACACCTTC. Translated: CASSVEDDYGYTF.